The clone carrying this T cell receptor beta chain was observed once. This entry belongs to a study of blood T cell repertoires in COVID-19. Some clones are missing from TCRdb's copy, which holds only in-frame ones; the method was immunoSEQ multiplex PCR. The data hold 110,000 to 150,000 clones, with just under 85% observed a single time. Germline V gene sequence: CDR1 SNHLY, CDR2 FYNNEI. This CDR3 comprises 13 residues. V was pared by 2 bases and J by 5 bases, with 10 bases between. Residents of 24 US areas, aged roughly 18 to 89 years, made up the participants. The chain uses TRBV2 and TRBJ2-7; D unclear. The clonotype comes from a woman aged 40 to 55 who had recovered from COVID-19. Material: PBMCs or T cells enriched from blood (not recorded which). CDR3 in amino acids: CASSELRGHEQYF. DNA of the CDR3: TGTGCCAGCAGTGAACTCAGAGGCCACGAGCAGTACTTC. Complete variable domain (other parts from reference TRBV2 and TRBJ2-7): EPEVTQTPSHQVTQMGQEVILRCVPISNHLYFYWYRQILGQKVEFLVSFYNNEISEKSEIFDDQFSVERPDGSNFTLKIRSTKLEDSAMYFCASSELRGHEQYFGPGTRLTVT.